This TCR beta chain was obtained from a study of shared clonotypes between healthy human individuals. Study information: Each donor's CD4 naive and CD4 memory cells filled three plates apiece, CD8 naive two, and CD8 memory one.

Every one of the donors was a Caucasian adult that lived in Nashville, Tennessee. This CDR3 comprises 15 residues. V was clipped by 1 base and J by 4 bases, with 14 bases between them. Germline CDR1 SQVTM, CDR2 ANQGSEA. Whole-study results and caveats: Naive subsets generally had larger estimated richness than memory subsets.

Original handling: ImmunoSEQ output lacked quality scores and full-length reads, limiting matched filtering. The method was immunoSEQ multiplex PCR; TCRdb's version includes in-frame clones alone and lacks a portion of them. From that table come the V and J calls and clone size; the DNA was used to work out D and trimming. The table records hundreds of thousands of clones, 90% to 96% of them present only once. To note about this clone: What it binds is unknown.

This receptor was identified in a woman under 40 in good health. Sequenced material: naive CD4+ T cells sorted from blood. Subset given: CD45RA+ positively selected. This chain connects TRBV29-1 to TRBJ2-1, with D perhaps TRBD2 (5 bases). The CDR3 sequence is CSVEVTGRAYNEQFF. The CDR3 nucleotides read TGCAGCGTTGAAGTGACGGGAAGAGCTTACAATGAGCAGTTCTTC.